This T cell receptor (beta chain) was recorded in a study of shared clonotypes between healthy human individuals. Study background: Three plates each covered CD4 naive and memory; CD8 naive two, CD8 memory one.

The donors were adults (healthy and HIV-negative) with no recent acute infections or vaccinations. Study-wide results and caveats: What limited the represented genetic and exposure-history diversity was the small number of donors.

In the original analysis: Filtering differed because ImmunoSEQ produced junction-only sequences that carried no quality scores. Here immunoSEQ multiplex PCR was the method, and the copy in TCRdb shows in-frame clones only, minus some. V, J and clone size derive from that table, while D and trimming were established from the DNA sequence. The sample carries hundreds of thousands of clones, approximately 79% recorded once. V dropped 5 bases and J dropped 5; count of bases not matched to a gene: 10. The CDR3 contains 15 residues. Per the germline V gene, CDR1 is MNHEY and CDR2 is SVGAGI. Details on this clone: Its antigen is still unknown.

The sample comprised memory CD4+ T cells sorted from blood. Documented subset: CD45RA-negative fraction. The rearrangement joins TRBV6-5 to TRBJ2-5, with 8 bases that match TRBD2. This clonotype was sampled from a woman in her thirties in good health. The DNA of the CDR3 is TGTGCCAGCAGTCTTACCGGGACTAGAATGGAGACCCAGTACTTC. Translated, it gives CASSLTGTRMETQYF.